The text below deals with one T cell receptor (beta chain). There is no known antigen for this receptor. The input lacks base qualities; no much larger clone sits a single base away. TCRbeta CDR3 regions were amplified from genomic DNA by means of the immunoSEQ Assay, a bias-controlled multiplex PCR. The published analysis was carried out like this. Nucleated cell counts per sample were estimated from amplification of reference gene primers within the assay. To quantify the absolute abundance of each unique TCRbeta CDR3 rearrangement, sequence reads were collapsed and filtered. For each sample, productive Simpson clonality was calculated as the square root of Simpson's diversity index over productive rearrangements. In its TCRdb copy, this immuneACCESS table keeps in-frame sequences only and misses some clones. Where compared with another copy, unresolved V genes explain less than half of these, and the others have no known cause. V, J and clone size are taken as reported in that table, and D and trimming were inferred from the DNA itself. This sample is represented by roughly 84,000 clones; roughly 80% of them were singletons. Jointly, the top ten make up 9.5% to 15% of the sample.

Whole blood was collected in K2EDTA tubes by collaborating institutions according to the institutions' own protocols. For TCRbeta analysis, collaborator samples were shipped as frozen whole blood, as isolated PBMCs, or as DNA extracted from either sample type. The sample belongs to a study of blood T cell repertoires in COVID-19 (dated by TCRdb to the early 2020s). For context, the study as a whole: Samples covering the acute and convalescent phases of COVID-19 were provided by collaborators in the United States, Italy and Spain. Deeply sampled blood TCRbeta repertoires from subjects exposed to, actively infected with, or recovered from COVID-19 were included in the dataset. A freely available public database, intended as a resource for researchers studying the immune response to SARS-CoV-2, is where the repertoires were released. Where available, HLA class I and class II types were obtained from metadata supplied by the sample provider rather than from assay-based typing. The samples were drawn from the first 160 participants of the ongoing ImmuneRACE study and from over 950 subjects provided by 6 global collaborators. Nearly every sample came with metadata listing a de-identified subject ID, COVID-19 status, age in years and sex. The material from the prospective study consisted of cDNA or gDNA derived from T cells, B-cell-depleted T cells, or PBMCs.

Here is what the overall study found, with its caveats: The amount of clinical and demographic metadata varied by source and participant and was provided uncurated.

CDR3 length: 14 amino acids, cysteine to phenylalanine. The sequence is cut down to CDR3 DNA, 42 bases in frame from base 1. V is cut back by 1 base and J by 7 bases, with 3 bases in the junction unmatched. According to the germline V gene, CDR1 reads MGHDK and CDR2 reads SYGVNS. Recombination connected TRBV25-1 to TRBJ2-1, and 8 bases in between align with TRBD1. Sequenced: peripheral blood. The origin of this receptor is a woman aged 40 to 50 with active or convalescent COVID-19. The CDR3 loop reads CASSEWDRRNEQFF. The DNA sequence reads TGTGCCAGCAGTGAATGGGACAGGCGGAATGAGCAGTTCTTC.